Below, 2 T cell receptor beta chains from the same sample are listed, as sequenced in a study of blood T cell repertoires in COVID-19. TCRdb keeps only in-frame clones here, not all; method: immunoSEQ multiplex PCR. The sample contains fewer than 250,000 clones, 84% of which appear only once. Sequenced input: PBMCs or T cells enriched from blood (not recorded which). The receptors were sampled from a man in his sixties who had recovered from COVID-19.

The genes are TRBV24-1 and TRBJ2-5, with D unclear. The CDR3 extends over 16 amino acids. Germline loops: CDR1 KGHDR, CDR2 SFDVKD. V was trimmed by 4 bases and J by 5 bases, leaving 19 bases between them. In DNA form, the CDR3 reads TGTGCCACCAGTGACCCCCTGGGCCCCGCCACGGAGACCCAGTACTTC. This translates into CATSDPLGPATETQYF.

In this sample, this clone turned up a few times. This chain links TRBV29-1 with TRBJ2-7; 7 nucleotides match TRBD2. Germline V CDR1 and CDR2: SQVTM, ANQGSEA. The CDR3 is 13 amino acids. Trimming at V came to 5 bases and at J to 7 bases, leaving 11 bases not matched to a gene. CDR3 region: CSVSPPSGGEQYF. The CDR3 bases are TGCAGCGTTTCACCTCCTAGCGGTGGGGAGCAGTACTTC.